The 18 T cell receptor beta chains below all came from one sample that was sequenced in a study of blood T cell repertoires in COVID-19. The repertoire was sequenced with immunoSEQ multiplex PCR; TCRdb's copy has only in-frame clones and lacks some. The sample lists approximately 80,000 clones; about 87% were seen once. The sequenced sample consisted of peripheral blood. Receptors were obtained from an elderly woman with acute or convalescent COVID-19.

The V gene is TRBV20-1, the J gene TRBJ1-2; TRBD1 is a possible D gene (5 bases). Germline-derived CDR1 and CDR2 are DFQATT and SNEGSKA (reference sequence). The V and J ends lost 3 bases and 6 bases respectively, with 8 bases between them. The length of the CDR3 is 11 residues. Written as DNA, the CDR3 is TGCAGTGCTAGTTTCAGGGATGGCTACACCTTC. It is translated as CSASFRDGYTF.

The chain employs TRBV30 and TRBJ1-2; 10 bases line up with TRBD1. CDR1 and CDR2 (germline): GTSNPN, SVGIG (reference sequence). V lost 0 bases and J lost 8; bases outside the gene matches: 6. CDR3 size: 14 residues. The CDR3 region is CAWSVRQGAWGYTF. The CDR3 nucleotides are TGTGCCTGGAGTGTTCGACAGGGGGCTTGGGGCTACACCTTC.

The genes are TRBV19 and TRBJ2-1, with TRBD2 matching over 7 bases. The CDR3 totals 16 residues. With V trimmed by 5 bases and J by 5 bases, 12 bases remained unmatched. Germline lookup yields CDR1 LNHDA and CDR2 SQIVND (reference sequence). The CDR3 protein is CASSPSAGDLDNEQFF. In DNA form, the CDR3 reads TGTGCCAGTAGTCCCTCGGCGGGAGATCTCGACAATGAGCAGTTCTTC.

CDR3 region: CASTKGNLDNSPLHF. CDR3 bases: TGTGCCAGCACGAAGGGGAACTTAGATAATTCACCCCTCCACTTT. V and J are TRBV19 and TRBJ1-6; D perhaps matches TRBD1 (5 bases). CDR1 and CDR2 (germline): LNHDA, SQIVND (reference sequence). This CDR3 spans 15 amino acids. With 9 bases removed from V and 5 bases from J, the gap between germline ends came to 17 bases.

This clone has just a few counts. In nucleotides, the CDR3 is TGTGCCAGCAGCCCGACAGGGAACAATTCACCCCTCCACTTT. It encodes CASSPTGNNSPLHF. V usage is TRBV6-2 or TRBV6-3 and J usage is TRBJ1-6; the match to TRBD1 covers 7 bases. V lost 6 bases to trimming and J lost 7 bases; unmatched junction nucleotides: 6. CDR1 and CDR2 (germline): MNHEY, SVGEGT. The CDR3 is 14 amino acids.

The chain has TRBV2 and TRBJ1-1; possible D gene TRBD1, 6 bases. Trimming left V 5 bases short and J 7 bases short, with 11 bases between. Germline CDR1 and CDR2: SNHLY and FYNNEI. This CDR3 has 12 residues. CDR3 DNA sequence: TGTGCCAGCAGTACAGGGTATGGTGAAGCTTTCTTT. Its translation: CASSTGYGEAFF.

The chain couples TRBV2 to TRBJ1-6, with D unresolved. This CDR3 has 12 residues. V shed 8 bases and J shed 2 bases, with 4 bases lying between them. Germline CDR1 SNHLY, CDR2 FYNNEI. CDR3: CASRPYNSPLHF. CDR3 bases: TGTGCCAGCCGTCCCTATAATTCACCCCTCCACTTT.

The J gene is TRBJ1-1, the V gene TRBV18; no clear D. CDR1 and CDR2 from the germline V gene are KGHSH and LQKENI. This CDR3 is built from 12 residues. The CDR3 reads CATRGLNTEAFF. In nucleotides, the CDR3 is TGTGCAACACGGGGTTTGAACACTGAAGCTTTCTTT.

The chain recombines TRBV11-3 with TRBJ2-5; D perhaps matches TRBD1 (5 bases). The CDR3 has 15 residues. CDR1 SGHNT and CDR2 YENEEA come from the germline V gene. Trimming took off 5 bases at V and 1 base at J, with 14 bases between the two ends. CDR3 sequence reads: CASSPGFGAQETQYF. The CDR3 bases are TGTGCCAGCAGCCCCGGTTTTGGGGCCCAAGAGACCCAGTACTTC.

This clone was recorded only once. The chain's CDR3 is CASSKYPQSGGDYEQYF. The DNA of the CDR3 is TGTGCCAGTAGTAAGTACCCCCAAAGCGGGGGGGACTACGAGCAGTACTTC. The V gene is TRBV19, the J gene TRBJ2-7, with 10 bases matching TRBD2. Trimming cost V 4 bases and J 3 bases; bases outside gene matches: 12. This CDR3 has 17 residues. Germline V gene sequence: CDR1 LNHDA, CDR2 SQIVND (reference sequence). The full variable domain, completed using reference TRBV19 and TRBJ2-7, is DGGITQSPKYLFRKEGQNVTLSCEQNLNHDAMYWYRQDPGQGLRLIYYSQIVNDFQKGDIAEGYSVSREKKESFPLTVTSAQKNPTAFYLCASSKYPQSGGDYEQYFGPGTRLTVT.

The chain is built from TRBV25-1 and TRBJ2-1, with TRBD2 matching over 8 bases. With V trimmed by 4 bases and J by 1 base, 9 bases remained unmatched. The CDR3 is made up of 17 amino acids. Per germline, CDR1 MGHDK and CDR2 SYGVNS. The CDR3 DNA reads as TGTGCCAGCAGTGGCAGTGGAGCGGGGGCGTCCTACAATGAGCAGTTCTTC. Its translation: CASSGSGAGASYNEQFF.

The chain joins TRBV6-5 to TRBJ2-7; D possibly corresponds to TRBD2 (6 bases). Germline lookup yields CDR1 MNHEY and CDR2 SVGAGI. V lost 4 bases and J 2 bases, leaving 15 bases between the germline ends. The CDR3 totals 15 residues. CDR3 coding DNA: TGTGCCAGCAGTTCCAGGAGGGAGGTCCCCTACGAGCAGTACTTC. This codes for CASSSRREVPYEQYF.

The chain employs TRBV30 and TRBJ1-2; 9 nucleotides align to TRBD1. The germline CDR1 and CDR2 sequences are GTSNPN and SVGIG (reference sequence). This CDR3 has 14 amino acids. J lost 5 bases, V lost 1 base, and 5 bases had no gene match. In DNA form, the CDR3 reads TGTGCCTGGAGTGAAAACAGGGGGCTTTATGGCTACACCTTC. Residues: CAWSENRGLYGYTF. The full variable domain, rest sourced from reference TRBV30 and TRBJ1-2, is SQTIHQWPATLVQPVGSPLSLECTVEGTSNPNLYWYRQAAGRGLQLLFYSVGIGQISSEVPQNLSASRPQDRQFILSSKKLLLSDSGFYLCAWSENRGLYGYTFGSGTRLTVV.

In its sample, this clone was seen once. The chain recombines TRBV7-2 with TRBJ1-4; D is uncertain. The CDR3 extends over 16 amino acids. Germline values: CDR1 SGHTA, CDR2 FQGNSA. V shed 0 bases and J shed 6 bases, with 14 bases lying between them. In DNA form, the CDR3 reads TGTGCCAGCAGCTTAGCCGCGACTCCTTACCATGAAAAACTGTTTTTT. Translating gives CASSLAATPYHEKLFF.

This clone showed up just once. V usage is TRBV19 and J usage is TRBJ1-2; D may be TRBD1 (5 bases). The CDR3 has 13 amino acids. Per germline, CDR1 LNHDA and CDR2 SQIVND (reference sequence). Trimming left V 5 bases short and J 0 bases short, with 7 bases between. In DNA, the CDR3 is TGTGCCAGTAGTTCGACAGCTAACTATGGCTACACCTTC. Residues: CASSSTANYGYTF.

This chain connects TRBV25-1 to TRBJ2-5, with TRBD1 as a possible D gene (7 bases). This CDR3 contains 15 residues. Germline assignment: CDR1 MGHDK and CDR2 SYGVNS. V lost 6 bases and J lost 5, with 19 bases in between. CDR3 in amino acids: CASRTGTGARETQYF. The DNA of the CDR3 is TGTGCCAGCAGGACAGGGACGGGAGCGAGGGAGACCCAGTACTTC.

The V gene is TRBV27, the J gene TRBJ1-6; perhaps TRBD1 as D (6 bases). V shed 4 bases and J shed 4 bases, with 11 bases lying between them. There are 15 residues in the CDR3. Germline CDR1 is MNHEY and CDR2 is SMNVEV (reference sequence). Here the CDR3 reads CASSSRDMYNSPLHF. The CDR3 DNA reads TGTGCCAGCAGTTCCCGGGACATGTATAATTCACCCCTCCACTTT.

The chain combines TRBV7-8 with TRBJ1-6, with D uncertain. In germline, CDR1 is SGHVS, CDR2 FQNEAQ. The germline V and J ends were trimmed by 3 bases and 7 bases, with 7 bases remaining between them. CDR3 size: 13 residues. The CDR3 nucleotides are TGTGCCAGCAGCTTCTTTAGCAATTCACCCCTCCACTTT. This translates into CASSFFSNSPLHF.